This passage covers 18 T cell receptor beta chains from one sample sequenced in a study of T cell repertoires in cytomegalovirus infection. TCRdb ran MiXCR on the reads and lists one entry per CDR3 protein. The sample records under 95,000 distinct CDR3 sequences, roughly half being singletons. Their antigens remain unidentified. The source was CD8+ T cells from cultured PBMCs, collected from culture after CMV antigen stimulation. Receptors were obtained from a human donor in good health (CMV status not recorded). Some clones in this sample may be carry-over from other donors' samples.

The chain couples TRBV28 to TRBJ2-7, with 12 positions matching TRBD2. CDR1 and CDR2 (germline): MDHEN, SYDVKM. This CDR3 contains 14 residues. V gave up 3 bases and J gave up 6 bases; unmatched junction bases: 3. Here the CDR3 DNA reads TGTGCCAGCAGTTTGTCGGGACTAGCGGGCGAGCAGTACTTC. Its protein is CASSLSGLAGEQYF. Looking up the rest from reference TRBV28 and TRBJ2-7 gives the full variable domain: DVKVTQSSRYLVKRTGEKVFLECVQDMDHENMFWYRQDPGLGLRLIYFSYDVKMKEKGDIPEGYSVSREKKERFSLILESASTNQTSMYLCASSLSGLAGEQYFGPGTRLTVT.

In its sample, this clonotype was seen a few times. This rearrangement joins TRBV27 to TRBJ2-7, with TRBD1 identical over 10 bases. CDR3 size: 16 residues. CDR1 is MNHEY and CDR2 is SMNVEV in the germline V gene (reference sequence). V lost 7 bases to trimming and J lost 3 bases; unmatched junction nucleotides: 12. The CDR3 protein is CASKWTGGDRDYEQYF. Written as DNA, the CDR3 is TGTGCCAGCAAGTGGACAGGGGGTGATCGAGACTACGAGCAGTACTTC.

The V gene is TRBV18, the J gene TRBJ2-7; D might be TRBD2 (6 bases). This CDR3 contains 14 residues. Germline CDR1 and CDR2: KGHSH and LQKENI. With 3 bases removed from V and 4 bases from J, the gap between germline ends came to 13 bases. DNA of the CDR3: TGTGCCAGCTCACCCAAGGCGGGGAAATACGAGCAGTACTTC. Amino acids: CASSPKAGKYEQYF.

CDR3 DNA: TGTGCCAGCAGTTACTCAGGGGGCGGGGGGGCTGTGGAAAAACTGTTTTTT. This translates into CASSYSGGGGAVEKLFF. V usage is TRBV6-6 and J usage is TRBJ1-4, with 7 bases aligning to TRBD1. This CDR3 is built from 17 residues. CDR1 and CDR2 from the germline V gene are MNHNY and SVGAGI (reference sequence). With V trimmed by 0 bases and J by 8 bases, 12 bases remained unmatched.

V usage is TRBV7-2 and J usage is TRBJ1-2; possibly TRBD1 for D (5 bases). V lost 4 bases to trimming and J lost 3 bases, with 12 bases between them. Germline lookup yields CDR1 SGHTA and CDR2 FQGNSA. The length of the CDR3 is 14 residues. CDR3 sequence (DNA): TGTGCCAGCAGCTGGGGCGTGGTTTACTATGGCTACACCTTC. Amino acid sequence: CASSWGVVYYGYTF.

The chain employs TRBV5-1 and TRBJ2-2; 10 nucleotides match TRBD2. The CDR3 contains 16 residues. Germline lookup yields CDR1 SGHRS and CDR2 YFSETQ. V lost 2 bases and J lost 1; bases outside the gene matches: 2. In DNA, the CDR3 is TGCGCCAGCAGCTTTAGACTAGCGGGGAACACCGGGGAGCTGTTTTTT. Its protein product is CASSFRLAGNTGELFF.

The CDR3 nucleotides are TGTGCCAGCAGCTTAGCGTCCATGAACACTGAAGCTTTCTTT. It encodes CASSLASMNTEAFF. The chain links TRBV7-8 to TRBJ1-1; no clear D. The CDR3 loop spans 14 amino acids. The germline V and J ends were trimmed by 0 bases and 0 bases, with 5 bases remaining between them. Per the germline V gene, CDR1 is SGHVS and CDR2 is FQNEAQ.

The rearrangement uses TRBV28 and TRBJ2-2, with D uncertain. This CDR3 has 10 amino acids. V lost 6 bases and J 7 bases, leaving 3 bases between the germline ends. CDR1 MDHEN and CDR2 SYDVKM come from the germline V gene. CDR3: CASSRGELFF. CDR3 sequence (DNA): TGTGCCAGCAGCCGCGGGGAGCTGTTTTTT.

The chain has TRBV4-1 and TRBJ2-5, with 12 bases identical to TRBD2. V shed 2 bases, J shed 5 bases, and the junction held 6 bases outside the gene matches. Germline loops: CDR1 MGHRA, CDR2 YSYEKL. CDR3 length equals 16 residues. The CDR3 sequence is CASSQHGLAGSETQYF. The CDR3 DNA reads TGCGCCAGCAGCCAACACGGACTAGCGGGAAGCGAGACCCAGTACTTC.

This clonotype was detected a few times. The chain employs TRBV7-8 and TRBJ2-1; 12 nucleotides line up with TRBD2. Germline V lookup: CDR1 SGHVS, CDR2 FQNEAQ. The CDR3 has 17 residues. Trimming cost V 0 bases and J 9 bases; bases outside gene matches: 9. The CDR3, as DNA: TGTGCCAGCAGCTTAGCGGGGTCTAGCGGGAGGGGCAGTGAGCAGTTCTTC. Amino acid sequence: CASSLAGSSGRGSEQFF. The complete variable domain, with remaining parts taken from reference TRBV7-8 and TRBJ2-1, reads GAGVSQSPRYKVAKRGQDVALRCDPISGHVSLFWYQQALGQGPEFLTYFQNEAQLDKSGLPSDRFFAERPEGSVSTLKIQRTQQEDSAVYLCASSLAGSSGRGSEQFFGPGTRLTVL.

This clonotype has just one count. The V call is TRBV7-2, the J call TRBJ2-7; 9 bases align to TRBD2. The CDR3 is 15 amino acids. Germline V gene sequence: CDR1 SGHTA, CDR2 FQGNSA. Losses at the gene ends were 5 bases for V and 3 bases for J; bases not matched to a gene: 8. For the CDR3, the DNA is TGTGCCAGCAGCCCCCCTAGCGGGGCGAACTACGAGCAGTACTTC. Its protein product is CASSPPSGANYEQYF.

V and J are TRBV4-2 and TRBJ2-1, with 7 bases identical to TRBD2. Germline V gene data show CDR1 as LGHNA and CDR2 as YNFKEQ. There are 16 residues in the CDR3. The trim removed 3 bases at V and 0 bases at J, leaving 5 bases unmatched. CDR3 in amino acids: CASSHLAGSSYNEQFF. The CDR3 nucleotides read TGTGCCAGCAGCCACTTAGCGGGTAGCTCCTACAATGAGCAGTTCTTC.

This CDR3 is CASSLSGGAGDTQYF. The CDR3 nucleotides are TGTGCCAGCAGCTTAAGCGGGGGGGCCGGCGATACGCAGTATTTT. The chain couples TRBV7-3 to TRBJ2-3, with TRBD2 identical over 9 bases. CDR3 length: 15 residues. Looked up from germline, CDR1 is SGHTA and CDR2 is FQGTGA. V shed 1 base and J 6 bases; nucleotides not matched to a gene: 5.

This clonotype was observed a handful of times. The chain employs TRBV6-2 or TRBV6-3 and TRBJ1-2, with unresolved D. The CDR3 has 12 amino acids. Germline V gene lookup returns CDR1 MNHEY and CDR2 SVGEGT. Trimming cost V 6 bases and J 7 bases, with 12 bases left between them. The CDR3 here is CASRQRDGGYTF. CDR3 sequence (DNA): TGTGCCAGCAGGCAAAGAGACGGTGGCTACACCTTC.

This clonotype occurred a few times. The chain employs TRBV19 and TRBJ2-3; 8 bases fit TRBD1. The V segment lost 3 bases and the J segment 8 bases; nucleotides outside the gene matches: 10. CDR1 LNHDA and CDR2 SQIVND come from the germline V gene (reference sequence). The CDR3 loop spans 15 amino acids. The CDR3 DNA reads TGTGCCAGTAGTATTGGCGGGTCAGGGGGCGGTACGCAGTATTTT. Its translation: CASSIGGSGGGTQYF.

The rearrangement links TRBV7-2 to TRBJ2-3; D gene uncertain. The V end lost 3 bases, the J end lost 1 base, and 8 bases lay between the germline ends. The CDR3 covers 14 residues. Germline CDR1 and CDR2: SGHTA and FQGNSA. The CDR3 coding sequence is TGTGCCAGCAGCTTGGGGTTTGGCACAGATACGCAGTATTTT. Encoded protein: CASSLGFGTDTQYF.

The rearrangement links TRBV7-9 to TRBJ2-3; 8 positions match TRBD2. The CDR3 contains 15 residues. Trimming took 6 bases from V and 6 from J; bases not matched to a gene: 11. The V gene's germline CDR1 is SEHNR and CDR2 FQNEAQ (reference sequence). CDR3 sequence reads: CASRGGGGRRDTQYF. The CDR3 coding sequence is TGTGCCAGCAGGGGTGGCGGGGGGCGGCGGGATACGCAGTATTTT.

This clonotype was counted only a few times. The CDR3 reads CASSLIQGTSNQPQHF. For the CDR3, the DNA is TGTGCCAGCAGCCTTATACAGGGCACTAGCAATCAGCCCCAGCATTTT. J is TRBJ1-5 and V is TRBV7-2; TRBD1 is a possible D gene (6 bases). This CDR3 has 16 amino acids. The V end lost 5 bases, the J end lost 0 bases, and 14 bases lay between the germline ends. Germline values: CDR1 SGHTA, CDR2 FQGNSA.